This T cell receptor beta chain was obtained from a study of blood T cell repertoires in COVID-19. Across the whole study: The origin of the acute and convalescent COVID-19 samples was the United States, Italy and Spain.

This clone was seen only a few times. The CDR3 contains 15 residues. From germline, CDR1 is MNHEY and CDR2 SVGAGI. Germline trimming cut 8 bases from V and 7 bases from J; bases unmatched to any gene: 11. The assay was immunoSEQ multiplex PCR, and TCRdb's table has in-frame clones only and misses some. Seen here are roughly 68,000 clones, about 92% observed once, and the top ten hold approximately 0.49%. Enrollment of patients from Seattle took place during active infection, with longitudinal follow-up. This sequence was found in a man between 50 and 59 years old with COVID-19, enrolled during active disease. V gene TRBV6-5 combines with J gene TRBJ2-1; 10 bases line up with TRBD2. Sample: peripheral blood. CDR3 region: CASWKPAGGRNEQFF. The CDR3 DNA sequence: TGTGCCAGCTGGAAACCAGCGGGAGGGAGAAATGAGCAGTTCTTC.